The sample holds one count of the clone carrying this T cell receptor (beta chain). What it binds is unknown. The germline gene is not matched at one end of the junction; a read error may be the cause. RNA transcripts served as the template for amplifying TCR beta CDR3 regions. TCR CDR3 regions were first amplified by RT-PCR with HTBI primers. TCRdb passed the multiplex PCR reads through MiXCR, listing each CDR3 protein once. The table lists around 800,000 distinct CDR3 sequences, approximately 40% of them singletons, with 7.5% to 9.5% in the top ten. The CDR3 sequence is 14 residues long. CDR1 SNHLY and CDR2 FYNNEI come from the germline V gene. These data originate in a study of T cells in Graves' hyperthyroidism and ophthalmopathy. Findings and limits, study-wide: Most thyroid clonotypes that were expanded above 0.001 also turned up in blood.

The clonotype comes from a man aged 18 to 30 with Graves' hyperthyroidism. The genes are TRBV2 and TRBJ1-1; D is perhaps TRBD1 (6 bases). Sequencing was done on a sample of blood. The CDR3: CAGSEDRMNTEAFF. CDR3 DNA sequence: TGTGCCGGCAGCGAGGACAGAATGAACACTGAAGCTTTCTTT.